This record concerns one T cell receptor beta chain sequence. The sample belongs to a study of blood T cell repertoires in COVID-19. Study details: Spain, Italy and the United States supplied samples that represented acute and convalescent COVID-19. Nucleic acid was either cDNA or gDNA, and it came from T cells, B-cell-depleted T cells, or PBMCs.

In the original workflow: Amplification of reference gene primers was used by the study to estimate nucleated cell counts. The repertoire was sequenced with immunoSEQ multiplex PCR; TCRdb's copy has only in-frame clones and lacks some. The D gene and trimming were derived from the DNA, and the V and J assignments and clone size from that table. This table has fewer than 70,000 clones, less than 90% appearing once. The receptor's source is a man older than 75 with acute or convalescent COVID-19. Specimen: peripheral blood.

The DNA for the CDR3 is TGTGCCAGCAGACCCACTAAGAACACCGGGGAGCTGTTTTTT. It specifies CASRPTKNTGELFF. The chain combines TRBV27 with TRBJ2-2; D is unresolved. Germline values: CDR1 MNHEY, CDR2 SMNVEV (reference sequence). The CDR3 totals 14 residues. V was pared by 6 bases and J by 1 base, with 9 bases between.